This TCR beta chain was recorded in a study of T-cell memory formation after mild COVID-19. Across the whole study: Largely donor-specific TCR clusters were found.

TCRdb re-called the 5' RACE reads through MiXCR, storing one row per CDR3 protein. The sample lists about 470,000 distinct CDR3 sequences, approximately 25% occurring once. Comments on this clonotype: Its antigen is currently unknown.

Germline CDR1 reads LGHDT; CDR2 reads YNNKEL (reference sequence). This CDR3 has 15 residues. After removal of 4 bases from V and 5 bases from J, the junction contained 8 bases not matched to a gene. Broader study findings: Later expanders leaned CD4+, whereas day 15 to 85 contracting clones were balanced CD4/CD8.

The clonotype originates from an adult woman who had mild COVID-19 (a few samples of this study predate the infection). Cell type and time point are not known. This chain uses TRBV3-1 with TRBJ2-1, with TRBD1 matching 7 bases. Sequencing was carried out using PBMCs or a T cell subset sorted from them (not recorded which). CDR3 loop: CASSRHSGTDNEQFF. CDR3 DNA sequence: TGTGCCAGCAGCCGCCACTCCGGGACAGACAATGAGCAGTTCTTC.